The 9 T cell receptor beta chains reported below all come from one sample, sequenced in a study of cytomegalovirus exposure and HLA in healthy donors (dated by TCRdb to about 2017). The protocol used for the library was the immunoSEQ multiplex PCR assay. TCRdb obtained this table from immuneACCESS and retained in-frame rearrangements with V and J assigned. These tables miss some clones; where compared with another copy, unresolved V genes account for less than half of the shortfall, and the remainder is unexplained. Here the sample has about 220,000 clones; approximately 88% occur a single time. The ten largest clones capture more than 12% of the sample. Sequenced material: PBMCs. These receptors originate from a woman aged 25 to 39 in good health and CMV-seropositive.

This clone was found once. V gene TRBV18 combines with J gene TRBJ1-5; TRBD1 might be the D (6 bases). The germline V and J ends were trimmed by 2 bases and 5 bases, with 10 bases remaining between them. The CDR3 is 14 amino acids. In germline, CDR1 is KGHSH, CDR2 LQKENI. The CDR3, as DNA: TGTGCCAGCTCACCAGGGGCAGGGGATCAGCCCCAGCATTTT. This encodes CASSPGAGDQPQHF.

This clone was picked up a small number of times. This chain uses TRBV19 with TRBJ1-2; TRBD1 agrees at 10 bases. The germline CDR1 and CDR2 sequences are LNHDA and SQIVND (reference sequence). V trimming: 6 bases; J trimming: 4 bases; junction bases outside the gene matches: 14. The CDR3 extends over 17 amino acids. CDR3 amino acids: CASRHGTGALHTYGYTF. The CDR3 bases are TGTGCCAGTAGGCACGGGACAGGGGCCCTACATACCTATGGCTACACCTTC.

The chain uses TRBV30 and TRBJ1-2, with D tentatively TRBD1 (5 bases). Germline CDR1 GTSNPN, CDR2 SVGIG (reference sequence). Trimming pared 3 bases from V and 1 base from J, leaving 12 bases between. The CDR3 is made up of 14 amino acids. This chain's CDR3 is CAWRFPGSNYGYTF. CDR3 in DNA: TGTGCCTGGAGGTTCCCAGGGAGTAACTATGGCTACACCTTC.

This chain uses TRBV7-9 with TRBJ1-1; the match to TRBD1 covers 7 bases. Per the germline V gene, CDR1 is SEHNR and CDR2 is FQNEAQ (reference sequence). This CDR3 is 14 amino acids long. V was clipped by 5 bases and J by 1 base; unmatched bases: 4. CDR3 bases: TGTGCCAGCAGCCCCCGGACAGGGAACACTGAAGCTTTCTTT. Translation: CASSPRTGNTEAFF.

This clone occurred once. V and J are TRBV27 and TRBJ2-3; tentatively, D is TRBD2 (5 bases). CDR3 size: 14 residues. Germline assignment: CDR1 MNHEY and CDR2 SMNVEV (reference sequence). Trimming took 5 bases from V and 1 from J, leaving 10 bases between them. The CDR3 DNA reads TGTGCCAGCAGTCAGAGGGCTGGCACAGATACGCAGTATTTT. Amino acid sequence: CASSQRAGTDTQYF.

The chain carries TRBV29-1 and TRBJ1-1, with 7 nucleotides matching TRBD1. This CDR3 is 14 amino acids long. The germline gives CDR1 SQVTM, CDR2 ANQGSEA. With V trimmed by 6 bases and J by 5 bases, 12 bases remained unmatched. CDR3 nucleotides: TGCAGCGTCGGGGCTAGACAGGGCGTGACTGAAGCTTTCTTT. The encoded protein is CSVGARQGVTEAFF. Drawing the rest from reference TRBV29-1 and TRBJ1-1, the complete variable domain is SAVISQKPSRDICQRGTSLTIQCQVDSQVTMMFWYRQQPGQSLTLIATANQGSEATYESGFVIDKFPISRPNLTFSTLTVSNMSPEDSSIYLCSVGARQGVTEAFFGQGTRLTVV.

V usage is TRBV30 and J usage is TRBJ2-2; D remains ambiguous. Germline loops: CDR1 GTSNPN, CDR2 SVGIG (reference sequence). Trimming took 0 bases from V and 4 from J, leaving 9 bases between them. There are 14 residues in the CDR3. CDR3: CAWSVRQSTGELFF. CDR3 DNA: TGTGCCTGGAGTGTACGGCAGAGCACCGGGGAGCTGTTTTTT.

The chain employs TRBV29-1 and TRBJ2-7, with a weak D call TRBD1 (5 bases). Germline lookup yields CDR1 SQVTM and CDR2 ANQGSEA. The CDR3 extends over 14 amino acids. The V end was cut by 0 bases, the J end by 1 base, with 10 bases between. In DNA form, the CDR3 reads TGCAGCGTTGAAGATCGATCAGGGTCCTACGAGCAGTACTTC. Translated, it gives CSVEDRSGSYEQYF.

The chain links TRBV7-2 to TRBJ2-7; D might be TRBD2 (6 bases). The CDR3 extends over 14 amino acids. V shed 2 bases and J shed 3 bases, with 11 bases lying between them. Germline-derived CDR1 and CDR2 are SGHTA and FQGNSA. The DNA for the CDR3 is TGTGCCAGCAGCTTAAAGCGGGCCTACTACGAGCAGTACTTC. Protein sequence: CASSLKRAYYEQYF.